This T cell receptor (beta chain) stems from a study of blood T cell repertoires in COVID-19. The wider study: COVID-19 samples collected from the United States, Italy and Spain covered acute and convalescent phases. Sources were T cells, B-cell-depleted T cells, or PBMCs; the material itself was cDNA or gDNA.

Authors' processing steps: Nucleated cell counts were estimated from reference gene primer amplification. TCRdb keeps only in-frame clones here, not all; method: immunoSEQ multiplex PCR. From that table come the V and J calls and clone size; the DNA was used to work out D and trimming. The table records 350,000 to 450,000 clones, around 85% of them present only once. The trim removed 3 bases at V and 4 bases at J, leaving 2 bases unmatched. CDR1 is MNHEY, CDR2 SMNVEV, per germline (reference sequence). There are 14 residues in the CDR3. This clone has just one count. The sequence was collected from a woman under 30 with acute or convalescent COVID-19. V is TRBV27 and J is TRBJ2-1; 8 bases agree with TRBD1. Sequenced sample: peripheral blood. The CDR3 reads CASSFDRGYNEQFF. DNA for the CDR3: TGTGCCAGCAGTTTTGACAGGGGATACAATGAGCAGTTCTTC.